The T cell receptor beta chain described here comes from a study of T-cell memory formation after mild COVID-19. Looking at the study overall: Clusters of TCRs were largely donor specific.

The germline CDR1 and CDR2 sequences are SGHVS and FNYEAQ. The CDR3 is 16 residues long. The trim removed 5 bases at V and 3 bases at J, leaving 9 bases unmatched. From the 5' RACE reads, TCRdb called clonotypes with MiXCR, one entry per CDR3 protein. The sample contains hundreds of thousands of distinct CDR3 sequences, roughly 17% of which appear only once. Sequenced input: PBMCs or a T cell subset sorted from them (not recorded which). The V gene is TRBV7-6, the J gene TRBJ2-7; TRBD2 matches 11 bases. This sequence was found in an adult woman who had mild COVID-19 (a few samples of this study predate the infection). Cell type and time point are not known. The CDR3 nucleotides read TGTGCCAGCAGCCCGAGATCCGGGACTAGCGGCTACGAGCAGTACTTC. Its protein is CASSPRSGTSGYEQYF.